This T cell receptor (beta chain) emerged from a study of T cell responses to AZD1222 COVID-19 vaccine. Looked up from germline, CDR1 is SGHNT and CDR2 is YYREEE (reference sequence). The germline V and J ends were trimmed by 0 bases and 4 bases, with 13 bases remaining between them. The CDR3 spans 15 residues. The assay was immunoSEQ multiplex PCR, and TCRdb's table has in-frame clones only and misses some. The sample carries around 120,000 clones, approximately 85% recorded once. Sequenced material: peripheral blood, taken on day 0 of AZD1222 vaccination. The receptor was isolated from an adult in good health. The chain has TRBV5-4 and TRBJ1-2; TRBD1 might be the D (6 bases). Here the CDR3 DNA reads TGTGCCAGCAGCTTGGATGGGGGCTCAGGCTATGGCTACACCTTC. The encoded protein is CASSLDGGSGYGYTF.